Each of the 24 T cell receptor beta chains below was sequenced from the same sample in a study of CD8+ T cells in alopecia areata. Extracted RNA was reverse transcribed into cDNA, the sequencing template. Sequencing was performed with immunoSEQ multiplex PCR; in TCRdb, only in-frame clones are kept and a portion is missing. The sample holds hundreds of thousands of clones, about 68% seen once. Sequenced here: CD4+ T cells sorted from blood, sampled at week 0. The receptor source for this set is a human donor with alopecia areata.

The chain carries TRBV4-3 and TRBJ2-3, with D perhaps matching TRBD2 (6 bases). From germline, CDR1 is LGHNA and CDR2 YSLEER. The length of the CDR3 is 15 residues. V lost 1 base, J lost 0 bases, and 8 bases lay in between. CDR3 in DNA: TGCGCCAGCAGCCAAGCGGGGGACAGCACAGATACGCAGTATTTT. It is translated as CASSQAGDSTDTQYF.

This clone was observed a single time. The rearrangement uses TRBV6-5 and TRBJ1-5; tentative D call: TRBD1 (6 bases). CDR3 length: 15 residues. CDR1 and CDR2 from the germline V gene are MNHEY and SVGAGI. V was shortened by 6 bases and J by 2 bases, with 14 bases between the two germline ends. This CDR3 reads CASRSDRSGNQPQHF. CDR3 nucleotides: TGTGCCAGCAGATCAGACAGGAGTGGCAATCAGCCCCAGCATTTT.

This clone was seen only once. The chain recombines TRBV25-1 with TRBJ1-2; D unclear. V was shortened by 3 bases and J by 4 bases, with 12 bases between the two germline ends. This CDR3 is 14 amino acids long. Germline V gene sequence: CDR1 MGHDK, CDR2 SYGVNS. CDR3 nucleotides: TGTGCCAGCAGTGAGCCCGGACCGCGCTATGGCTACACCTTC. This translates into CASSEPGPRYGYTF.

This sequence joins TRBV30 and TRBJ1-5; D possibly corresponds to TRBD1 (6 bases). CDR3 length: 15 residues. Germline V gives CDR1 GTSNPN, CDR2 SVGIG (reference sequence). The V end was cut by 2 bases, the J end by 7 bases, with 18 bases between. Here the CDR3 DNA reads TGTGCCTGGAGTAGTTTCGGGGGGGCCGGCCAGCCCCAGCATTTT. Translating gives CAWSSFGGAGQPQHF.

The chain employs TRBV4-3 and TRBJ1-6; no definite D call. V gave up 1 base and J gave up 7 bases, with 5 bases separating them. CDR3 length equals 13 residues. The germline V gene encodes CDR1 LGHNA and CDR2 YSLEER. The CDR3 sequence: CASSQGRNSPLHF. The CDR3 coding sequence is TGCGCCAGCAGCCAAGGACGGAATTCACCCCTCCACTTT.

CDR3 bases: TGCAGCGTTTCAATCACAGGGTGGGATGAAAAACTGTTTTTT. It yields the protein CSVSITGWDEKLFF. The rearrangement joins TRBV29-1 to TRBJ1-4; D perhaps matches TRBD1 (6 bases). Germline CDR1 is SQVTM and CDR2 is ANQGSEA. The V and J ends lost 5 bases and 6 bases respectively, with 16 bases between them. The CDR3 covers 14 residues.

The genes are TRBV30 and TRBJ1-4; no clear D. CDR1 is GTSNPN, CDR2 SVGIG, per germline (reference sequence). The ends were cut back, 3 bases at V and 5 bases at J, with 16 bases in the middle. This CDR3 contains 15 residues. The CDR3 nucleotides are TGTGCCTGGAGCCACAACCCCTGGGGAAATGAAAAACTGTTTTTT. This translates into CAWSHNPWGNEKLFF. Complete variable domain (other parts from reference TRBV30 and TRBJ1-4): SQTIHQWPATLVQPVGSPLSLECTVEGTSNPNLYWYRQAAGRGLQLLFYSVGIGQISSEVPQNLSASRPQDRQFILSSKKLLLSDSGFYLCAWSHNPWGNEKLFFGSGTQLSVL.

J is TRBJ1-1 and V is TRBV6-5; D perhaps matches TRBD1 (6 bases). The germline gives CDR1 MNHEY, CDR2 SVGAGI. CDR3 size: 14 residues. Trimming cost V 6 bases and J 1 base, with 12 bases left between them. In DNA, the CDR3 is TGTGCCAGCAGACGCAAGGGGGGGAACACTGAAGCTTTCTTT. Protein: CASRRKGGNTEAFF.

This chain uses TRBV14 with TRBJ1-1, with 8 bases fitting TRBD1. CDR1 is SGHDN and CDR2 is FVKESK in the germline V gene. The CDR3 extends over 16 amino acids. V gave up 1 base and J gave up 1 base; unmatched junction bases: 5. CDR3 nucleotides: TGTGCCAGCAGCCAAGCTCCGACAGGGGAGAACACTGAAGCTTTCTTT. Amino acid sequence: CASSQAPTGENTEAFF. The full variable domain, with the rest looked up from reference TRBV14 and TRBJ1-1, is EAGVTQFPSHSVIEKGQTVTLRCDPISGHDNLYWYRRVMGKEIKFLLHFVKESKQDESGMPNNRFLAERTGGTYSTLKVQPAELEDSGVYFCASSQAPTGENTEAFFGQGTRLTVV.

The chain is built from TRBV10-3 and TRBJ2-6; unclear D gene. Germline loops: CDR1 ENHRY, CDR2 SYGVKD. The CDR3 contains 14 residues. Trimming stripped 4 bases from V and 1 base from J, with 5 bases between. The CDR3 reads CAISVGSGANVLTF. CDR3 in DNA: TGTGCCATCAGTGTCGGGTCTGGGGCCAACGTCCTGACTTTC.

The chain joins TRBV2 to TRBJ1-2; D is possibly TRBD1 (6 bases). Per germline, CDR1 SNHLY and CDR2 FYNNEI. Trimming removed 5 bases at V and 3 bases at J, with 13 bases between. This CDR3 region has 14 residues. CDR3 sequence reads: CASSIQGLDYGYTF. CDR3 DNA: TGTGCCAGCAGTATACAGGGTCTAGACTATGGCTACACCTTC.

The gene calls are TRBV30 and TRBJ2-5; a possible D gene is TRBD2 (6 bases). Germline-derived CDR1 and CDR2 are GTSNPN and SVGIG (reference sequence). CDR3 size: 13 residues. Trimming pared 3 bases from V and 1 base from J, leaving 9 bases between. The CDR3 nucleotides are TGTGCCTGGAGGTGGCGGGGCCAAGAGACCCAGTACTTC. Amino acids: CAWRWRGQETQYF.

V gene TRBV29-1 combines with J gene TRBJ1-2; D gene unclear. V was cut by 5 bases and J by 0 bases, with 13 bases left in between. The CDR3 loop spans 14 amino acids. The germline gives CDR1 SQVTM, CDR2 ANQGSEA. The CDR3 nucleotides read TGCAGCGTTAGGCCCGGGTTAGCTAACTATGGCTACACCTTC. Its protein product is CSVRPGLANYGYTF. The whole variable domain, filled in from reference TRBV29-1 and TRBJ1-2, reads SAVISQKPSRDICQRGTSLTIQCQVDSQVTMMFWYRQQPGQSLTLIATANQGSEATYESGFVIDKFPISRPNLTFSTLTVSNMSPEDSSIYLCSVRPGLANYGYTFGSGTRLTVV.

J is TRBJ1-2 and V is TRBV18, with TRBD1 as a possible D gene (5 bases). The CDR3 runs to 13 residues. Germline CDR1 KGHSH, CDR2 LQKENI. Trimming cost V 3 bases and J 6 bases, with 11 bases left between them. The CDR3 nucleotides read TGTGCCAGCTCACCCGGGGCCGGTGATGGCTACACCTTC. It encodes CASSPGAGDGYTF. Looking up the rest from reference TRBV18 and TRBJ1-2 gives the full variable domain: NAGVMQNPRHLVRRRGQEARLRCSPMKGHSHVYWYRQLPEEGLKFMVYLQKENIIDESGMPKERFSAEFPKEGPSILRIQQVVRGDSAAYFCASSPGAGDGYTFGSGTRLTVV.

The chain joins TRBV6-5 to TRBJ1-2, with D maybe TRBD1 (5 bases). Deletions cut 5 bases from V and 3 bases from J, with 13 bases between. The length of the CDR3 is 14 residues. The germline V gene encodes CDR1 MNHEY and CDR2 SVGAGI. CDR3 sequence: CASSEAGSHYGYTF. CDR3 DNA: TGTGCCAGCAGTGAGGCAGGGAGCCACTATGGCTACACCTTC.

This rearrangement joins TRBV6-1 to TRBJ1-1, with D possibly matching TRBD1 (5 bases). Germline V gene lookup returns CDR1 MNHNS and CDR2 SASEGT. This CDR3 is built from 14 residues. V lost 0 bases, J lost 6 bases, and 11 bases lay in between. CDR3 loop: CASSEAWDRSEAFF. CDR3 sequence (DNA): TGTGCCAGCAGTGAAGCTTGGGACCGATCTGAAGCTTTCTTT.

The DNA for the CDR3 is TGTGCCAGCAGTGATGCGCAGAGTCCGTATAGCAATCAGCCCCAGCATTTT. Translated: CASSDAQSPYSNQPQHF. The V gene is TRBV25-1, the J gene TRBJ1-5; no firm D call. The germline V gene encodes CDR1 MGHDK and CDR2 SYGVNS. With 3 bases removed from V and 0 bases from J, the gap between germline ends came to 15 bases. This CDR3 is 17 amino acids long. The variable domain in full, completed from reference TRBV25-1 and TRBJ1-5, reads EADIYQTPRYLVIGTGKKITLECSQTMGHDKMYWYQQDPGMELHLIHYSYGVNSTEKGDLSSESTVSRIRTEHFPLTLESARPSHTSQYLCASSDAQSPYSNQPQHFGDGTRLSIL.

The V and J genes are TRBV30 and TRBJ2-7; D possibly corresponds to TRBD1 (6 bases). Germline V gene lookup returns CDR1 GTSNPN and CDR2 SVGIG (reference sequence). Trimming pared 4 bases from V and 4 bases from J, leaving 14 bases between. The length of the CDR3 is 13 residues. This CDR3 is CAWNPQGLYEQYF. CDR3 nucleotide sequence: TGTGCCTGGAACCCCCAGGGGTTATACGAGCAGTACTTC.

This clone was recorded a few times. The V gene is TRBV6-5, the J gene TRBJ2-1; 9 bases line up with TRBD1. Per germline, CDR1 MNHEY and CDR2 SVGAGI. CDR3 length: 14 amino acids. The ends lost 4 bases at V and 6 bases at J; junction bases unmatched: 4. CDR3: CASSSDRGINEQFF. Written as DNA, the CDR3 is TGTGCCAGCAGTTCGGACAGGGGAATCAATGAGCAGTTCTTC.

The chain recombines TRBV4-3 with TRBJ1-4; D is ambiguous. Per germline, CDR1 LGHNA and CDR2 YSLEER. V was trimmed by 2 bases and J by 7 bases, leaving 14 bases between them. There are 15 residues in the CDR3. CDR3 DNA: TGCGCCAGCAGCCAATCTGAAGGTAGAGGTGAAAAACTGTTTTTT. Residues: CASSQSEGRGEKLFF.

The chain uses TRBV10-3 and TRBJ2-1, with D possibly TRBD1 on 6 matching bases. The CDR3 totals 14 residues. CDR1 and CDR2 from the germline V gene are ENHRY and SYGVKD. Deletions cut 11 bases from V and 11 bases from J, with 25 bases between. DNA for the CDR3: TGTGCCCTTCAGTCGGACAGAGAAGAGGTAAAGCAGTTCTTC. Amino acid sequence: CALQSDREEVKQFF.

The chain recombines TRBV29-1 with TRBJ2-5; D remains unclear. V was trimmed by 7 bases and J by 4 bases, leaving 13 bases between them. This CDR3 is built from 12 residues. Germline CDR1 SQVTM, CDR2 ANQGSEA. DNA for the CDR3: TGCAGCGCCCAGGTGGCCATAGAGACCCAGTACTTC. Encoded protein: CSAQVAIETQYF.

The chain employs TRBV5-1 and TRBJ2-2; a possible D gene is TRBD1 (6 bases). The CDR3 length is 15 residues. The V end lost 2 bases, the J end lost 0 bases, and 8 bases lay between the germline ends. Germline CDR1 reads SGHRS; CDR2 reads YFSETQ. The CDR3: CASSLGTTNTGELFF. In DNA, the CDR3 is TGCGCCAGCAGCTTAGGGACAACGAACACCGGGGAGCTGTTTTTT.

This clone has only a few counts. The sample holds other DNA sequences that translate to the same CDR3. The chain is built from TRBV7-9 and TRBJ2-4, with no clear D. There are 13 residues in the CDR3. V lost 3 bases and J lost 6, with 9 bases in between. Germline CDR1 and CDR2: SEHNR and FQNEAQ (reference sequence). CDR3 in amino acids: CASSLPGRNIQYF. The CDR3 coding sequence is TGTGCCAGCAGCTTGCCCGGGCGAAACATTCAGTACTTC.